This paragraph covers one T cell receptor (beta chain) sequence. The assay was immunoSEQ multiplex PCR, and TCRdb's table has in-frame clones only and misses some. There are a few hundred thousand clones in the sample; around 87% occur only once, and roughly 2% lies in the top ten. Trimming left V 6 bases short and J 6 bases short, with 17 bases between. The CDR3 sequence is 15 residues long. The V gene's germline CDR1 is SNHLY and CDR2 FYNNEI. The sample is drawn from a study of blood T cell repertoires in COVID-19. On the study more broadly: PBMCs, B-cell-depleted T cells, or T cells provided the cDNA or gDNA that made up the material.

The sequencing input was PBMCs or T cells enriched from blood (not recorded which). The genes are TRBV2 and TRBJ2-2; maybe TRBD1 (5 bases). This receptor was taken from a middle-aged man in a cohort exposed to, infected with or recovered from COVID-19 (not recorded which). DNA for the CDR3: TGTGCCAGCAGACGAAGTCAGGGCGGCGCCGGGGAGCTGTTTTTT. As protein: CASRRSQGGAGELFF.